The 23 T cell receptor beta chains in this list originate from one sample, sequenced in a study of T cells in Graves' hyperthyroidism and ophthalmopathy (dated by TCRdb to about 2019). The library was obtained by multiplex PCR. The run used an Illumina HiSeq 2000. Amplification of TCR beta CDR3 regions was carried out from RNA transcripts. The TCR CDR3 was subjected to a first round of RT-PCR using the HTBI primer set and the Qiagen OneStep RT-PCR kit. Through fastp at Q25 and MiXCR, TCRdb rebuilt clones from the public reads, retaining in-frame beta chains. One record per CDR3 amino acid sequence lists the most common genes and DNA. The sample table lists around 340,000 distinct CDR3 sequences, roughly 17% of them with a count of one. The ten top clones hold around 33% of the sample. Sequencing was done on a sample of blood. These receptors were obtained from a man under 40 with Graves' hyperthyroidism.

J is TRBJ2-3 and V is TRBV5-8; maybe TRBD1 (5 bases). Germline values: CDR1 SGHTS, CDR2 YDEGEE. Trimming pared 2 bases from V and 2 bases from J, leaving 9 bases between. This CDR3 contains 14 residues. The CDR3 protein is CASSLRQSTDTQYF. DNA for the CDR3: TGTGCCAGCAGCTTACGACAGTCCACAGATACGCAGTATTTT.

V gene TRBV7-9 combines with J gene TRBJ2-5; D tentatively fits TRBD1 or TRBD2 (5 bases each). The V gene lost 1 base and the J gene lost 5 bases, with 17 bases spanning the gap. The V gene's germline CDR1 is SEHNR and CDR2 FQNEAQ (reference sequence). The CDR3 is 16 amino acids. The chain's CDR3 is CASSLVRGGPQETQYF. The CDR3 DNA reads as TGTGCCAGCAGCTTAGTCCGGGGCGGCCCGCAGGAGACCCAGTACTTC.

This clonotype occurred a few times. This chain joins TRBV9 and TRBJ1-1; D remains unclear. Trimming cost V 4 bases and J 2 bases, with 15 bases left between them. Germline V CDR1 and CDR2: SGDLS, YYNGEE. The CDR3 is made up of 15 amino acids. The CDR3 nucleotides read TGTGCCAGCAGCCCGTGGGGAGAAATTAACACTGAAGCTTTCTTT. This encodes CASSPWGEINTEAFF.

In its sample, this clonotype was seen many times. J is TRBJ2-2 and V is TRBV11-2; TRBD1 agrees at 10 bases. The J segment lost 3 bases and the V segment lost 0 bases, leaving 7 bases of the junction unmatched. Germline V lookup: CDR1 SGHAT, CDR2 FQNNGV. This CDR3 has 18 residues. The CDR3 loop is CASSLDFGTGAHTGELFF. The CDR3 coding sequence is TGTGCCAGCAGCTTAGATTTCGGGACAGGGGCACACACCGGGGAGCTGTTTTTT. Variable domain in full (rest from reference TRBV11-2 and TRBJ2-2): EAGVAQSPRYKIIEKRQSVAFWCNPISGHATLYWYQQILGQGPKLLIQFQNNGVVDDSQLPKDRFSAERLKGVDSTLKIQPAKLEDSAVYLCASSLDFGTGAHTGELFFGEGSRLTVL.

This clonotype was counted a single time. A much bigger clone sits one base away, suggesting this may be a read error. The chain carries TRBV5-1 and TRBJ1-6; TRBD1 matches 8 bases. The CDR3 has 14 residues. Germline assignment: CDR1 SGHRS and CDR2 YFSETQ. Here the CDR3 reads CASSPGQGNSPLRF. In nucleotides, the CDR3 is TGCGCCAGCAGCCCTGGACAGGGTAATTCACCCCTCCGCTTT.

This clonotype was picked up many times. The rearrangement joins TRBV20-1 to TRBJ2-1; the D gene could be TRBD1 or TRBD2 (5 bases each). With 1 base removed from V and 14 bases from J, the gap between germline ends came to 12 bases. The CDR3 contains 11 residues. CDR1 and CDR2 (germline): DFQATT, SNEGSKA (reference sequence). Here the CDR3 DNA reads TGCAGTGCTAGAGGGGGACGATTGGAGTTCTTC. It translates to CSARGGRLEFF.

The table lists this clonotype with many counts. This CDR3 reads CASSPATRRAFF. DNA of the CDR3: TGTGCCAGCAGCCCTGCAACACGGCGAGCTTTCTTT. The chain joins TRBV7-9 to TRBJ1-1; D gene uncertain. This CDR3 region has 12 residues. Trimming took off 5 bases at V and 10 bases at J, with 14 bases between the two ends. Germline loops: CDR1 SEHNR, CDR2 FQNEAQ (reference sequence).

The chain couples TRBV19 to TRBJ1-1, with D possibly TRBD1 on 6 matching bases. The CDR3 loop spans 17 amino acids. Trimming shortened V by 0 bases and J by 1 base, and 15 bases separated the two germline ends. Germline V gene lookup returns CDR1 LNHDA and CDR2 SQIVND (reference sequence). For the CDR3, the DNA is TGTGCCAGTAGTATAGAAGGGGGACGCGCTTCGAACACTGAAGCTTTCTTT. Its protein is CASSIEGGRASNTEAFF.

J is TRBJ2-3 and V is TRBV5-5, with TRBD2 matching over 7 bases. The CDR3 has 16 residues. Germline CDR1 SGHKS, CDR2 YYEKEE (reference sequence). With V trimmed by 4 bases and J by 2 bases, 10 bases remained unmatched. The CDR3 sequence: CASSTPGLPTTDTQYF. In DNA form, the CDR3 reads TGTGCCAGCAGCACCCCGGGACTACCTACCACAGATACGCAGTATTTT. Drawing the rest from reference TRBV5-5 and TRBJ2-3, the complete variable domain is DAGVTQSPTHLIKTRGQQVTLRCSPISGHKSVSWYQQVLGQGPQFIFQYYEKEERGRGNFPDRFSARQFPNYSSELNVNALLLGDSALYLCASSTPGLPTTDTQYFGPGTRLTVL.

The chain couples TRBV7-3 to TRBJ2-1; 8 bases are a match to TRBD1. This CDR3 comprises 16 residues. Per the germline V gene, CDR1 is SGHTA and CDR2 is FQGTGA. J gave up 9 bases and V 2 bases, and 12 bases lay outside the gene matches. CDR3 protein: CASSLGSNRGTGEQFF. CDR3 DNA: TGTGCCAGCAGCTTAGGTTCGAACAGGGGGACAGGTGAGCAGTTCTTC.

This clonotype was detected only a few times. The junction departs from the called germline gene at one end, perhaps through a read error. V gene TRBV3-1 combines with J gene TRBJ1-1; D unclear. Germline V gene sequence: CDR1 LGHDT, CDR2 YNNKEL (reference sequence). The CDR3 has 16 amino acids. The CDR3 sequence is CTSSSYLGDMNTEAFF. In DNA, the CDR3 is TGTACCAGCAGCTCTTACCTGGGAGATATGAACACTGAAGCTTTCTTT.

This clonotype was detected ten times or more. V gene TRBV5-1 combines with J gene TRBJ2-1, with 11 bases lining up with TRBD2. Germline assignment: CDR1 SGHRS and CDR2 YFSETQ. The length of the CDR3 is 14 residues. J gave up 8 bases and V 5 bases, and 6 bases lay outside the gene matches. The CDR3 protein is CASRLAGVGDEQFF. The CDR3 nucleotides are TGCGCCAGCAGACTAGCGGGAGTGGGGGATGAGCAGTTCTTC.

CDR3 in DNA: TGTGCCAGCAGCCAAGCGAAGAGTCCGTCCGGGACAGGGTACTACGAGCAGTACTTC. Its protein is CASSQAKSPSGTGYYEQYF. V is TRBV3-1 and J is TRBJ2-7, with 9 nucleotides matching TRBD1. CDR3 length: 19 residues. Losses at the gene ends were 1 base for V and 3 bases for J; bases not matched to a gene: 16. Germline CDR1 reads LGHDT; CDR2 reads YNNKEL (reference sequence).

Many counts were recorded for this clonotype. The V gene is TRBV6-1, the J gene TRBJ2-6, with D perhaps assigned TRBD1 or TRBD2 (5 bases each). CDR1 and CDR2 from the germline V gene are MNHNS and SASEGT. Trimming cost V 4 bases and J 2 bases, with 18 bases left between them. The CDR3 is made up of 18 amino acids. The DNA for the CDR3 is TGTGCCAGCAGTGGGTCTGGGACCCCGGGGACTGGGGCCAACGTCCTGACTTTC. This gives the protein CASSGSGTPGTGANVLTF.

The sample holds many counts of this clonotype. This chain uses TRBV20-1 with TRBJ2-3, with D hard to call. Per germline, CDR1 DFQATT and CDR2 SNEGSKA (reference sequence). V lost 6 bases and J 6 bases, leaving 13 bases between the germline ends. The CDR3 has 12 amino acids. The CDR3 here is CSALALADTQYF. CDR3 nucleotides: TGCAGTGCCCTGGCATTAGCTGATACGCAGTATTTT.

The sample holds many counts of this clonotype. The gene calls are TRBV2 and TRBJ2-1; 11 bases are shared with TRBD2. This CDR3 contains 14 residues. CDR1 and CDR2 (germline): SNHLY, FYNNEI. J gave up 3 bases and V 11 bases, and 6 bases lay outside the gene matches. CDR3 protein: CAGAGTSGYNEQFF. The CDR3 bases are TGTGCCGGCGCCGGGACTAGCGGCTACAATGAGCAGTTCTTC.

V is TRBV27 and J is TRBJ2-1, with 7 bases fitting TRBD2. This CDR3 has 15 amino acids. Germline V gene sequence: CDR1 MNHEY, CDR2 SMNVEV (reference sequence). V gave up 3 bases and J gave up 9 bases; unmatched junction bases: 11. CDR3: CASSFMAGVQVEQFF. Here the CDR3 DNA reads TGTGCCAGCAGTTTTATGGCGGGAGTCCAAGTTGAGCAGTTCTTC.

V is TRBV11-3 and J is TRBJ2-7, with D uncertain. CDR1 SGHNT and CDR2 YENEEA come from the germline V gene. The V and J ends lost 3 bases and 5 bases respectively, with 8 bases between them. The CDR3 is 12 residues long. This CDR3 is CASSFSSDEQYF. In DNA form, the CDR3 reads TGTGCCAGCAGCTTTAGCAGCGACGAGCAGTACTTC.

There are many counts of this clonotype. The CDR3 loop reads CAIADRLTYEQYF. The CDR3 DNA follows: TGTGCCATCGCGGACAGGTTAACCTACGAGCAGTACTTC. The V and J genes are TRBV10-3 and TRBJ2-7, with 7 bases matching TRBD1. The CDR3 has 13 residues. The germline gives CDR1 ENHRY, CDR2 SYGVKD. V dropped 8 bases and J dropped 2; count of bases not matched to a gene: 6.

Regarding this clonotype: The junction does not match germline at one end; this may be a read error. The rearrangement uses TRBV7-9 and TRBJ1-1; tentative D call: TRBD1 (5 bases). CDR3 length: 13 residues. Germline values: CDR1 SEHNR, CDR2 FQNEAQ (reference sequence). CDR3 residues: CAGSFGGNTEAFF. Here the CDR3 DNA reads TGTGCCGGCAGCTTCGGGGGGAACACTGAAGCTTTCTTT.

Many counts were recorded for this clonotype. V usage is TRBV30 and J usage is TRBJ1-6; D remains unclear. V dropped 3 bases and J dropped 9 bases, with 12 bases sitting between them. This CDR3 contains 13 residues. Germline CDR1 is GTSNPN and CDR2 is SVGIG (reference sequence). CDR3 sequence (DNA): TGTGCCTGGAGAGAAGCTCGCAGTTCACCCCTCCACTTT. This encodes CAWREARSSPLHF.

Only a few counts were recorded for this clonotype. This chain joins TRBV5-1 and TRBJ2-1; no definite D call. The ends were cut back, 8 bases at V and 0 bases at J, with 15 bases in the middle. Germline V lookup: CDR1 SGHRS, CDR2 YFSETQ. The CDR3 spans 15 residues. CDR3 nucleotide sequence: TGCGCCAGTTTTCCAGGTCCGAGCTCCTACAATGAGCAGTTCTTC. This encodes CASFPGPSSYNEQFF.

This clonotype came up a few times. V and J are TRBV7-9 and TRBJ1-4; the D is unclear. The CDR3 sequence is 13 residues long. The V and J ends lost 2 bases and 4 bases respectively, with 5 bases between them. Germline values: CDR1 SEHNR, CDR2 FQNEAQ (reference sequence). CDR3 loop: CASSLQFNEKLFF. For the CDR3, the DNA is TGTGCCAGCAGCTTACAGTTTAATGAAAAACTGTTTTTT.